This is a list of T cell receptor beta chains from one sample in a study of shared clonotypes between healthy human individuals. The table came from immunoSEQ multiplex PCR; TCRdb's copy has only in-frame clones and leaves some out. The table includes about 1 million clones, around 74% detected once. Sequencing used memory CD4+ T cells sorted from blood. These receptors all stem from a young man in good health. The CDR3 runs from the conserved cysteine through the conserved F or W.

TRBJ2-7 TRBV6-1 CASTDRNIRNEQYF
TRBJ2-5 TRBV15 CATSRVGSGETQYF
TRBJ1-1 TRBV6-5 CASSYLGDTEAFF
TRBJ2-1 TRBV7-9 CASSSFLAGGKYNEQFF
TRBJ1-1 TRBV7-9 CASSPGQGWNTEAFF
TRBJ2-3 TRBV11-2 CASSPTWVDTQYF
TRBJ2-3 TRBV21-1 CASIGTDTDTQYF
TRBJ1-5 TRBV6-1 CASSEGQGFQPQHF
NA TRBV2 CASSEGQGAPSDEQYF
TRBJ2-2 TRBV7-9 CASATSGDNTGELFF
TRBJ2-7 TRBV18 CASSPAEGGEQYF
TRBJ2-7 TRBV2 CASSPDGSSYEQYF
TRBJ1-3 TRBV10-3 CATTASGNTIYF
TRBJ2-1 TRBV2 CASSGGSSYNEQFF
TRBJ1-5 TRBV5-5 CASSLGEAGIEPQHF
TRBJ2-7 TRBV6-1 CASSEGGQGIPWAQYF
TRBJ1-1 TRBV5-5 CASSLDRQYTEAFF
TRBJ2-1 TRBV29-1 CSVSEGGNEQFF
TRBJ2-7 TRBV5-6 CASSLGMAGSTYEQYF
TRBJ2-1 TRBV11-2 CASSFSLGGSYNEQFF
TRBJ1-4 TRBV5-4 CASSVQGPVEKLFF
TRBJ2-7 TRBV2 CASSKDGTGAGEQYF
TRBJ1-1 TRBV6-1 CASRESEAFF
TRBJ2-3 TRBV7-3 CASSSTSGGARDTQYF
TRBJ2-1 TRBV11-2 CASSLAVGSYNEQFF
TRBJ1-2 TRBV29-1 CSVQPGTYGYTF
TRBJ2-4 TRBV5-4 CASGPPGLTDIQYF
TRBJ1-2 TRBV10-1 CASSPGGSYGYTF
TRBJ1-5 TRBV30 CAWSLGDDQPQHF
TRBJ2-5 TRBV5-1 CASSPDRETQYF
TRBJ2-1 TRBV18 CASSLGWTGGREQFF
TRBJ2-7 TRBV25-1 CASSDLGYEQYF
TRBJ2-5 TRBV5-4 CASSSRPGIQETQYF
TRBJ2-5 TRBV5-4 CASSLGSYQETQYF
TRBJ1-1 TRBV5-1 CASSYRGDPNTEAFF
TRBJ2-5 TRBV5-1 CASSSRGGGETQYF
TRBJ2-3 TRBV4-2 CASTARGGAADTQYF
TRBJ2-1 TRBV5-4 CASSRTSPNEQFF
TRBJ2-5 TRBV27 CASSLLRAETQYF
TRBJ2-3 TRBV6-5 CASSYTRGDYTDTQYF
TRBJ1-6 TRBV18 CASSPRQGVESPLHF
TRBJ1-4 TRBV5-1 CASSRTGTNEKLFF
TRBJ2-3 TRBV28 CASSPGTGSTDTQYF
TRBJ2-5 TRBV7-9 CASSLGPLQETQYF
TRBJ2-5 TRBV7-9 CASSLMGLAGVEQYF
TRBJ2-5 TRBV6-5 CASGERGRRETQYF
TRBJ1-5 TRBV10-2 CASSETGQDQPQHF
TRBJ1-2 TRBV4-3 CASSQVDVGYGYTF
TRBJ2-1 TRBV5-6 CASSSLAGQGNNEQFF
TRBJ1-2 TRBV10-3 CAISAGSNYGYTF
TRBJ1-1 TRBV7-9 CASSPRRGNTEAFF
TRBJ1-2 TRBV5-5 CASSPRQGGEIYGYTF
TRBJ2-6 TRBV28 CASSQVGASGVSGANVLTF
TRBJ1-2 TRBV2 CASNIQGGYGYTF
TRBJ1-2 TRBV28 CASRDRGPDTF